A selection of T cell receptor beta chains follows, all from one sample in a study of T cells after posttransplantation cyclophosphamide. Clones were sequenced by immunoSEQ multiplex PCR, and TCRdb holds only the in-frame ones, with some missing. The table shows about 22,000 clones, with 89% occurring only once. The sequencing here drew on PBMCs, taken after an allogeneic stem cell transplant with a calcineurin inhibitor and methotrexate. The receptors originated from a female patient in her forties or fifties who received an allogeneic stem cell transplant from an unrelated donor, was CMV-positive, and had chronic GVHD only. T cells may partly derive from the graft donor. Each CDR3 is given with its conserved first and last residue. A D gene is named only where the DNA matches it firmly. Size is omitted from some rows. Given values are once, few, many or a class for expanded clones.

abundance	d_gene	j_gene	v_gene	CDR3aa	CDR3nt
-	-	TRBJ2-7	TRBV5-1	CASSLGGGGSYEQYF	TGCGCCAGCAGCTTGGGGGGAGGGGGATCCTACGAGCAGTACTTC
once	TRBD2	TRBJ2-2	TRBV4-1	CASSQDFVWTSGTNTGELFF	TGCGCCAGCAGCCAAGATTTCGTCTGGACTAGCGGGACGAACACCGGGGAGCTGTTTTTT
-	-	TRBJ1-5	TRBV28	CASRLQGYNQPQHF	TGTGCCAGCAGGCTACAGGGATACAATCAGCCCCAGCATTTT
-	TRBD1	TRBJ1-4	TRBV28	CASSLQGVNEKLFF	TGTGCCAGCAGTCTCCAGGGGGTTAATGAAAAACTGTTTTTT
-	TRBD1	TRBJ1-1	TRBV25-1	CASIQTGIEAEAFF	TGTGCCAGCATACAGACAGGGATCGAAGCTGAAGCTTTCTTT
once	-	TRBJ1-2	TRBV5-8	CASSLPPGQRYGYTF	TGTGCCAGCAGCTTGCCCCCCGGACAGCGGTATGGCTACACCTTC
-	-	TRBJ1-2	TRBV5-1	CASSSRSTNYGYTF	TGCGCCAGCAGCTCCAGGTCCACTAACTATGGCTACACCTTC
-	-	TRBJ2-3	TRBV29-1	CSVGPVDTQYF	TGCAGCGTTGGGCCAGTTGATACGCAGTATTTT
-	TRBD1	TRBJ1-5	TRBV15	CATSRATGGEQPQHF	TGTGCCACCAGCAGGGCAACAGGGGGAGAGCAGCCCCAGCATTTT
-	TRBD2	TRBJ2-7	TRBV4-2	CASSQVPLAGGEQYF	TGTGCCAGCAGCCAAGTACCACTAGCGGGAGGCGAGCAGTACTTC
-	TRBD1	TRBJ1-1	TRBV5-4	CASSPPGQVMNGAFF	TGTGCCAGCAGCCCTCCGGGACAGGTAATGAATGGAGCTTTCTTT
-	-	TRBJ2-7	TRBV18	CASSPSSYEQYF	TGTGCCAGCTCCCCTTCCTCCTACGAGCAGTACTTC
once	-	TRBJ2-2	TRBV18	CASSATGNTGELFF	TGTGCCAGCTCAGCGACTGGGAACACCGGGGAGCTGTTTTTT
-	TRBD2	TRBJ2-1	TRBV10-3	CAISEPGRGGPDEQFF	TGTGCCATCAGTGAGCCTGGTAGGGGAGGGCCCGATGAGCAGTTCTTC